A single sample gave rise to the 3 T cell receptor beta chains below, sequenced in a study of T cell repertoires in cytomegalovirus infection. TCRdb re-called the reads with MiXCR, one entry per CDR3 protein. In the table there are some 320,000 distinct CDR3 sequences, 9% to 9.5% of which are singletons. Material: PBMCs. The origin of the receptors is a human donor in good health (CMV status not recorded). Some clones in this sample may be carry-over from other donors' samples.

The rearrangement joins TRBV12-3 or TRBV12-4 to TRBJ1-5; possibly TRBD1 for D (5 bases). V shed 3 bases and J shed 1 base, with 13 bases lying between them. There are 16 residues in the CDR3. CDR3 in amino acids: CASSFSGVRSNQPQHF. The CDR3 DNA follows: TGTGCCAGCAGTTTCTCGGGGGTTCGAAGCAATCAGCCCCAGCATTTT.

The chain uses TRBV4-3 and TRBJ2-7; TRBD1 is a possible D gene (6 bases). Looked up from germline, CDR1 is LGHNA and CDR2 is YSLEER. The germline V and J ends were trimmed by 3 bases and 3 bases, with 15 bases remaining between them. The CDR3 is 15 amino acids. DNA of the CDR3: TGCGCCAGCAGCCACACGACAGGAGATGGCTACGAGCAGTACTTC. It specifies CASSHTTGDGYEQYF.

This clonotype was picked up many times. This chain connects TRBV7-9 to TRBJ2-1; 8 nucleotides align to TRBD1. Germline V gene data show CDR1 as SEHNR and CDR2 as FQNEAQ (reference sequence). This CDR3 contains 16 residues. The V gene end was trimmed by 5 bases and the J gene end by 4 bases; junction bases not matched to a gene: 10. In nucleotides, the CDR3 is TGTGCCAGCAGCCCCCCCGGGACAGGCAGTTACAATGAGCAGTTCTTC. Translated, it gives CASSPPGTGSYNEQFF.